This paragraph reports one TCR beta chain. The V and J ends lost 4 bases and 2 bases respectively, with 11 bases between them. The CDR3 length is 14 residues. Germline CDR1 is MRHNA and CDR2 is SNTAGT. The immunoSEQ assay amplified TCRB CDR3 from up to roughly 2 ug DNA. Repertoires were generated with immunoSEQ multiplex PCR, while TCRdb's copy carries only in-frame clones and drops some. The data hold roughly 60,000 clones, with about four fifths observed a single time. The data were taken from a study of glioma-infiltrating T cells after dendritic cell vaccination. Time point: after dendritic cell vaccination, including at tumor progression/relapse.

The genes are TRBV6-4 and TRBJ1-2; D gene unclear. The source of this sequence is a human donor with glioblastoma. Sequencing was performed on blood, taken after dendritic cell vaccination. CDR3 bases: TGTGCCAGCAGTGCCGCGGGTTCCAACTATGGCTACACCTTC. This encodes CASSAAGSNYGYTF.